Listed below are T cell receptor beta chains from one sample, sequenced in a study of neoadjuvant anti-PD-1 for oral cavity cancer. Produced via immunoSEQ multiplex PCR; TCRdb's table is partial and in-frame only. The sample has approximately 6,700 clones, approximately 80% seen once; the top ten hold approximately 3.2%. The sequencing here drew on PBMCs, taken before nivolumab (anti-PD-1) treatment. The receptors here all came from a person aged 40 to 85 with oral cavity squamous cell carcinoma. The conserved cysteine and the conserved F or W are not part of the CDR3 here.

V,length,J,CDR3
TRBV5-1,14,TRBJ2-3,ASSTSGNQLTDTQY
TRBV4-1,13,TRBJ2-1,ASSQWENLYNEQF
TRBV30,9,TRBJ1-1,AWKRITEAF
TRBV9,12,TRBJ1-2,ASSVEGQLYGYT
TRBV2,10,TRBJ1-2,ATISPNYGYT
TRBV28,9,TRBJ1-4,ASSLADQLF
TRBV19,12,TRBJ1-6,ASSWSSYNSPLH
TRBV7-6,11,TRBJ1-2,ASSLDPGGGYT
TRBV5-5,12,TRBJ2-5,ASSRGLVQETQY
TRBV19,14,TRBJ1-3,ASSPTAIAGGNTIY
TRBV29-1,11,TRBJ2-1,SVDGDRYFEQF
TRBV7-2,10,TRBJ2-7,ASSRNSYEQY
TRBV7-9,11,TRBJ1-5,ASSLEGGQPQH
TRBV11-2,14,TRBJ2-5,ASSFTTGQGQETQY
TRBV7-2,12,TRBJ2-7,ASSLALQGYEQY
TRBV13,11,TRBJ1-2,ASSLGIGNGYT
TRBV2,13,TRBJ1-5,ASRGQGPGNQPQH
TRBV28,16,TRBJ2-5,ASTPGTSGGYSGETQY
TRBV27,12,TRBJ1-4,ASSLTGSNEKLF
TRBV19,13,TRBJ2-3,ASSMAGGSTDTQY
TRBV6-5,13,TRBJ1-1,ASSYRDRGNTEAF
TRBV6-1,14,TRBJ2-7,ASSEMGEVGPYEQY
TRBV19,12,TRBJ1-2,ASSMGESYYGYT
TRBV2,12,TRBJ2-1,ASSHGGGVNEQF
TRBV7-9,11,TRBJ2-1,ASSLVGGYEQF
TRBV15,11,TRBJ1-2,ATSGGGNYGYT
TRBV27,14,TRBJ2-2,ASSLPTGFRAGELF
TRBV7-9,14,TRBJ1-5,ASSLAIGDRNQPQH
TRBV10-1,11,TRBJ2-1,ASGTSGNNEQF
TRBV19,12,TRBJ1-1,ASRTGTGDTEAF